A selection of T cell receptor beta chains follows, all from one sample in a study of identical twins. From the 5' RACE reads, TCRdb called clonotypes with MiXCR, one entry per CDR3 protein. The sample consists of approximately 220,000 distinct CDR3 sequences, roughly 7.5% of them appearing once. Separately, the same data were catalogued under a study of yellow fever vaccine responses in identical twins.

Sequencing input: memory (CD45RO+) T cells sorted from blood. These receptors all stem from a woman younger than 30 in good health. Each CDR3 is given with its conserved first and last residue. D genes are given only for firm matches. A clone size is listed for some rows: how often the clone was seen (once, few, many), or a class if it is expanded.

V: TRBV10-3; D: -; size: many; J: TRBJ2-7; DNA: TGTGCCATCAGTGAGGGTACCCCAGACTCCTACGAGCAGTACTTC; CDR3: CAISEGTPDSYEQYF
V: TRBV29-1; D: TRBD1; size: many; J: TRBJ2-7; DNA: TGCAGCGTCCGGGACAGTCTCTACGAGCAGTACTTC; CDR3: CSVRDSLYEQYF
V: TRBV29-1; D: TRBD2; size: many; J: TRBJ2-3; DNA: TGCAGCGTGCGGGAGTGGACAGATACGCAGTATTTT; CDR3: CSVREWTDTQYF
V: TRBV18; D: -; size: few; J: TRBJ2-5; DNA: TGTGCCAGCTCACCAGTCGGAGGAGAGAGAGAGACCCAGTACTTC; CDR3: CASSPVGGERETQYF
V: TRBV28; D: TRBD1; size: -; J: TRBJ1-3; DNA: TGTGCCAGCTTCGATGCCGGGACAGGGGGAAACACCATATATTTT; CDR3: CASFDAGTGGNTIYF
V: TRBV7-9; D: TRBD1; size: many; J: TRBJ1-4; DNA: TGTGCCAGCAGCTACTCAGGGGGTGGTAATGAAAAACTGTTTTTT; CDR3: CASSYSGGGNEKLFF
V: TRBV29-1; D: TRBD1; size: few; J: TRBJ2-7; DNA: TGCAGCGTGGCACAGGGACAGGGCTACAACTACGAGCAGTACTTC; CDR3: CSVAQGQGYNYEQYF
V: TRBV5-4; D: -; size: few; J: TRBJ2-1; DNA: TGTGCCAGCAGCTTGGCAGATTGGCGGGGCGGCTACTTCTTC; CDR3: CASSLADWRGGYFF
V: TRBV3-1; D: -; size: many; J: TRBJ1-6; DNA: TGTGCCAGCAGCCAATTCGCCGATTCACCCCTCCACTTT; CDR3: CASSQFADSPLHF
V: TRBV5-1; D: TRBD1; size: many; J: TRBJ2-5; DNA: TGCGCCAGCAGGACAGGGGAGATTGAGACCCAGTACTTC; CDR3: CASRTGEIETQYF
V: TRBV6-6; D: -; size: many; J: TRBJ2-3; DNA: TGTGCCAGCAGATCAGACACAGATACGCAGTATTTT; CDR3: CASRSDTDTQYF
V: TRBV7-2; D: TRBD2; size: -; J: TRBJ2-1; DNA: TGTGCCAGCAGCCCTAGGGGGTGGACTAGCGCCTACAATGAGCAGTTCTTC; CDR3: CASSPRGWTSAYNEQFF
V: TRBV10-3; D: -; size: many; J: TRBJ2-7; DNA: TGTGCCATCTCCCCGCAATACGAGCAGTACTTC; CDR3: CAISPQYEQYF
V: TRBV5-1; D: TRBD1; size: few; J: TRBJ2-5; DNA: TGCGCCAGCAGCCGGACCGGGACAGGGGAAGAGACCCAGTACTTC; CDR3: CASSRTGTGEETQYF
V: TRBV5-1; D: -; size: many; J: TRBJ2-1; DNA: TGCGCCAGCACACCCGGGACATACAATGAGCAGTTCTTC; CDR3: CASTPGTYNEQFF